This T cell receptor (beta chain) was found in a study of T-cell reconstitution after alpha-beta-depleted transplantation in children. General study points: Some patients showed high day-60 TCRbeta diversity, which derived from surviving recipient T cells and thymic progenitors. After transplant, at about two months, alpha-beta T cells were reportedly derived from several hundred expanded graft clones. T-cell counts and diversity at one year following transplant were attributed mainly to newly produced T cells.

This CDR3 is built from 16 residues. Germline-derived CDR1 and CDR2 are ENHRY and SYGVKD. V lost 6 bases to trimming and J lost 6 bases; unmatched junction nucleotides: 11. This clonotype appeared a few times. The antigen is undetermined. Unique molecular identifiers featured in how the TCRbeta library was prepared. TCRdb used MiXCR to reprocess the PCR reads, holding one entry per CDR3 protein. This table holds approximately 230,000 distinct CDR3 sequences, about 24% found once. The chain employs TRBV10-3 and TRBJ2-1, with 10 bases that match TRBD1. This TCR came from a female patient between 2 and 15 years old who had a stem cell transplant for congenital amegakaryocytic thrombocytopenia, so the T cells may come from the graft donor. The sample consisted of PBMCs, mostly from graft donor cells, taken 360 days after TCRalphabeta/CD19-depleted stem cell transplant. The chain's CDR3 is CAIRGTGTGVLNEQFF. For the CDR3, the DNA is TGTGCCATCAGGGGAACCGGGACAGGGGTTCTCAATGAGCAGTTCTTC.